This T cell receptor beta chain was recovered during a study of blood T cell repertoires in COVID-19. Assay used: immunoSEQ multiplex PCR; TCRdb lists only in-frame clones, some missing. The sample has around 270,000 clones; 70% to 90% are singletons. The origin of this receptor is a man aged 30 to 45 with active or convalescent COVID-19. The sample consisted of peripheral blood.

The CDR3 protein is CASSSLYGDRTRADTQYF. The CDR3 DNA reads TGTGCCAGCAGTTCCTTGTACGGGGACAGAACCCGCGCGGATACGCAGTATTTT. The chain employs TRBV27 and TRBJ2-3; 7 bases fit TRBD1. Germline V gene sequence: CDR1 MNHEY, CDR2 SMNVEV (reference sequence). This CDR3 has 18 residues. V shed 4 bases, J shed 6 bases, and the junction held 19 bases outside the gene matches.